One and the same sample provided the 26 T cell receptor beta chains below, sequenced in a study of CD8+ T cells in alopecia areata. Extraction of RNA preceded its reverse transcription into cDNA, which served as the sequencing template. Sequencing was performed with immunoSEQ multiplex PCR; in TCRdb, only in-frame clones are kept and a portion is missing. The sample lists approximately 150,000 clones; approximately 60% were seen once. The source material was CD8+ T cells sorted from blood. These receptor sequences come from a human donor in good health.

A single count supports this clone. The CDR3 loop is CASSLRRLGTEAFF. CDR3 bases: TGTGCCAGCAGTTTGAGGCGCTTGGGGACTGAAGCTTTCTTT. The V and J genes are TRBV27 and TRBJ1-1, with unresolved D. Germline loops: CDR1 MNHEY, CDR2 SMNVEV (reference sequence). The CDR3 extends over 14 amino acids. V was cut by 3 bases and J by 5 bases, with 13 bases left in between.

In the case of this clone: Other DNA sequences within the sample encode an identical CDR3. The rearrangement links TRBV27 to TRBJ2-7; possible D gene TRBD2, 5 bases. The CDR3 length is 13 residues. Trimming took 2 bases from V and 3 from J, leaving 8 bases between them. In germline, CDR1 is MNHEY, CDR2 SMNVEV (reference sequence). Here the CDR3 DNA reads TGTGCCAGCAGTTTAGACCGGGGCTACGAGCAGTACTTC. Translated, it gives CASSLDRGYEQYF.

This rearrangement joins TRBV27 to TRBJ2-3; tentative D call: TRBD2 (6 bases). Germline values: CDR1 MNHEY, CDR2 SMNVEV (reference sequence). The V and J ends lost 3 bases and 4 bases respectively, with 17 bases between them. The CDR3 is 16 amino acids. The CDR3 sequence: CASSFLQTRGSDTQYF. As DNA, the CDR3 is TGTGCCAGCAGTTTCCTGCAGACTAGAGGCTCAGATACGCAGTATTTT.

The CDR3 nucleotides read TGCGCCAGCGGAACTAGCGCTCTCGGCAATGAGCAGTTCTTC. Translation gives CASGTSALGNEQFF. This chain connects TRBV5-1 to TRBJ2-1; 7 bases fit TRBD2. This CDR3 has 14 amino acids. V lost 7 bases to trimming and J lost 6 bases; unmatched junction nucleotides: 10. Germline-derived CDR1 and CDR2 are SGHRS and YFSETQ. Based on the CDR3 plus reference TRBV5-1 and TRBJ2-1, the full variable domain is KAGVTQTPRYLIKTRGQQVTLSCSPISGHRSVSWYQQTPGQGLQFLFEYFSETQRNKGNFPGRFSGRQFSNSRSEMNVSTLELGDSALYLCASGTSALGNEQFFGPGTRLTVL.

This chain joins TRBV5-1 and TRBJ2-7; D unclear. From germline, CDR1 is SGHRS and CDR2 YFSETQ. This CDR3 is built from 12 residues. With 4 bases removed from V and 2 bases from J, the gap between germline ends came to 7 bases. The CDR3 sequence is CASSTSTYEQYF. The DNA of the CDR3 is TGCGCCAGCAGCACCTCTACCTACGAGCAGTACTTC.

This clone was detected a few times. The chain carries TRBV6-4 and TRBJ2-6; tentative D call: TRBD2 (5 bases). The CDR3 runs 14 residues. Germline-derived CDR1 and CDR2 are MRHNA and SNTAGT. V lost 3 bases and J lost 4, with 7 bases in between. DNA for the CDR3: TGTGCCAGCAGTGAAGCGGCAGGGGCCAACGTCCTGACTTTC. Residues: CASSEAAGANVLTF.

This sequence joins TRBV5-1 and TRBJ2-3; TRBD2 agrees at 7 bases. The germline V gene encodes CDR1 SGHRS and CDR2 YFSETQ. The CDR3 is 14 residues long. V lost 6 bases to trimming and J lost 0 bases; unmatched junction nucleotides: 4. The CDR3 reads CASKRGPSTDTQYF. In DNA form, the CDR3 reads TGCGCCAGCAAGCGGGGTCCTAGCACAGATACGCAGTATTTT.

The chain joins TRBV6-4 to TRBJ2-3; no clear D. In germline, CDR1 is MRHNA, CDR2 SNTAGT. Deletions cut 2 bases from V and 2 bases from J, with 8 bases between. The CDR3 has 14 residues. CDR3 region: CASSDGYPTDTQYF. CDR3 DNA: TGTGCCAGCAGTGACGGGTACCCCACAGATACGCAGTATTTT.

The chain recombines TRBV7-9 with TRBJ1-5, with 10 bases matching TRBD1. Germline V gene data show CDR1 as SEHNR and CDR2 as FQNEAQ (reference sequence). This CDR3 has 14 residues. The ends lost 4 bases at V and 7 bases at J; junction bases unmatched: 4. CDR3 sequence reads: CASSYGQGDQPQHF. CDR3 bases: TGTGCCAGCAGCTACGGACAGGGGGACCAGCCCCAGCATTTT.

This clone turned up a few times. V and J are TRBV19 and TRBJ2-7, with 7 bases that match TRBD2. Looked up from germline, CDR1 is LNHDA and CDR2 is SQIVND (reference sequence). V shed 3 bases and J 1 base; nucleotides not matched to a gene: 6. The CDR3 totals 15 residues. The CDR3 sequence is CASSIDGGGSYEQYF. DNA of the CDR3: TGTGCCAGTAGTATTGATGGCGGGGGTTCCTACGAGCAGTACTTC.

This clone was seen a handful of times. The V gene is TRBV2, the J gene TRBJ2-7; a possible D gene is TRBD1 (5 bases). Trimming removed 1 base at V and 2 bases at J, with 9 bases between. Germline CDR1 reads SNHLY; CDR2 reads FYNNEI. The CDR3 sequence is 14 residues long. This CDR3 reads CASSEGAGPYEQYF. In DNA, the CDR3 is TGTGCCAGCAGTGAAGGGGCAGGGCCCTACGAGCAGTACTTC.

The chain joins TRBV29-1 to TRBJ1-1, with D possibly matching TRBD1 (5 bases). Germline V gene lookup returns CDR1 SQVTM and CDR2 ANQGSEA. The V and J ends lost 1 base and 1 base respectively, with 19 bases between them. This CDR3 is built from 17 residues. The CDR3 DNA follows: TGCAGCGTTGAAGGCAGAGGTAGGGGATTTAGGAACACTGAAGCTTTCTTT. It specifies CSVEGRGRGFRNTEAFF.

J is TRBJ2-1 and V is TRBV27; TRBD2 matches at 7 bases. J gave up 2 bases and V 4 bases, and 11 bases lay outside the gene matches. Germline CDR1 is MNHEY and CDR2 is SMNVEV (reference sequence). The CDR3 length is 17 residues. CDR3 protein: CASSSLTPGGAYNEQFF. The CDR3 region has the DNA TGTGCCAGCAGTTCCCTCACCCCGGGAGGTGCCTACAATGAGCAGTTCTTC.

The chain has TRBV9 and TRBJ2-5; 7 positions agree with TRBD1. V shed 0 bases and J 1 base; nucleotides not matched to a gene: 3. The germline V gene has CDR1 SGDLS and CDR2 YYNGEE. This CDR3 is 15 amino acids long. CDR3 nucleotide sequence: TGTGCCAGCAGCGTAGCAAGGGGGCTCCAAGAGACCCAGTACTTC. Translating it yields CASSVARGLQETQYF. Full variable domain (rest looked up from reference TRBV9 and TRBJ2-5): DSGVTQTPKHLITATGQRVTLRCSPRSGDLSVYWYQQSLDQGLQFLIQYYNGEERAKGNILERFSAQQFPDLHSELNLSSLELGDSALYFCASSVARGLQETQYFGPGTRLLVL.

The CDR3 DNA reads as TGTGCCAGCAGCAATAGTGAAGCTTTCTTT. As protein: CASSNSEAFF. J is TRBJ1-1 and V is TRBV7-8; D call uncertain. CDR1 is SGHVS and CDR2 is FQNEAQ in the germline V gene. This CDR3 has 10 amino acids. The ends were cut back, 5 bases at V and 7 bases at J, with 5 bases in the middle.

The CDR3 nucleotides read TGCAGCGCCCCCGGGAGGACTGAAGCTTTCTTT. Amino acid sequence: CSAPGRTEAFF. This chain links TRBV29-1 with TRBJ1-1; D gene unclear. The germline V gene has CDR1 SQVTM and CDR2 ANQGSEA. The V and J ends lost 7 bases and 5 bases respectively, with 11 bases between them. The CDR3 runs 11 residues. Variable domain in full (rest from reference TRBV29-1 and TRBJ1-1): SAVISQKPSRDICQRGTSLTIQCQVDSQVTMMFWYRQQPGQSLTLIATANQGSEATYESGFVIDKFPISRPNLTFSTLTVSNMSPEDSSIYLCSAPGRTEAFFGQGTRLTVV.

Only a few counts were recorded for this clone. The chain carries TRBV4-1 and TRBJ2-3; D is unresolved. The CDR3 spans 12 residues. In germline, CDR1 is MGHRA, CDR2 YSYEKL. V dropped 3 bases and J dropped 3 bases, with 4 bases sitting between them. The CDR3 nucleotides are TGCGCCAGCAGCCACCAAACAGATACGCAGTATTTT. Protein sequence: CASSHQTDTQYF.

The chain combines TRBV27 with TRBJ1-2; D is ambiguous. The V gene's germline CDR1 is MNHEY and CDR2 SMNVEV (reference sequence). The CDR3 runs 13 residues. Trimming took off 5 bases at V and 3 bases at J, with 10 bases between the two ends. CDR3 in amino acids: CASSAQIHYGYTF. CDR3 in DNA: TGTGCCAGCAGTGCACAGATTCACTATGGCTACACCTTC.

The rearrangement uses TRBV4-1 and TRBJ2-1; D not resolved. Germline V gives CDR1 MGHRA, CDR2 YSYEKL. V lost 2 bases and J 5 bases, leaving 7 bases between the germline ends. The CDR3 is 13 residues long. The DNA of the CDR3 is TGCGCCAGCAGCCAATGGGTAGACAATGAGCAGTTCTTC. This translates into CASSQWVDNEQFF.

The rearrangement links TRBV29-1 to TRBJ2-5; no clear D gene. The V gene's germline CDR1 is SQVTM and CDR2 ANQGSEA. The CDR3 covers 11 residues. Trimming shortened V by 3 bases and J by 6 bases, and 8 bases separated the two germline ends. The CDR3 is CSVDGRKTQYF. Here the CDR3 DNA reads TGCAGCGTTGACGGTCGAAAGACCCAGTACTTC.

The V call is TRBV19, the J call TRBJ2-1; D gene uncertain. In germline, CDR1 is LNHDA, CDR2 SQIVND (reference sequence). The CDR3 totals 14 residues. V was cut by 6 bases and J by 4 bases, with 13 bases left in between. CDR3 loop: CASSLSIGYNEQFF. In DNA form, the CDR3 reads TGTGCCAGTAGCCTGTCCATCGGATACAATGAGCAGTTCTTC.

This clone was counted a few times. The V gene is TRBV29-1, the J gene TRBJ2-2; 8 nucleotides line up with TRBD1. The V gene's germline CDR1 is SQVTM and CDR2 ANQGSEA. The V gene end was trimmed by 1 base and the J gene end by 2 bases; junction bases not matched to a gene: 3. The CDR3 has 15 residues. The CDR3 protein is CSVEAGGVNTGELFF. The CDR3 DNA sequence: TGCAGCGTTGAAGCAGGGGGCGTCAACACCGGGGAGCTGTTTTTT.

This clone appeared a few times. The chain employs TRBV29-1 and TRBJ1-2; TRBD1 aligns across 10 bases. CDR3 length: 15 residues. Germline V lookup: CDR1 SQVTM, CDR2 ANQGSEA. Unmatched junction bases numbered 11, after V lost 4 bases and J lost 6 bases. CDR3 DNA sequence: TGCAGCGTTGTACAAGCCGGGACAGGGGCGAATGGCTACACCTTC. Translating it yields CSVVQAGTGANGYTF.

This sequence joins TRBV12-5 and TRBJ2-2; D is unclear. Germline V lookup: CDR1 LGHNT, CDR2 FRNRAP. Trimming cost V 2 bases and J 0 bases, with 7 bases left between them. The CDR3 spans 15 residues. The CDR3 DNA is TGTGCTAGTGGTTTGACAACAGCGAACACCGGGGAGCTGTTTTTT. Residues: CASGLTTANTGELFF. Using reference TRBV12-5 and TRBJ2-2 for the parts outside the CDR3, the full variable domain is DARVTQTPRHKVTEMGQEVTMRCQPILGHNTVFWYRQTMMQGLELLAYFRNRAPLDDSGMPKDRFSAEMPDATLATLKIQPSEPRDSAVYFCASGLTTANTGELFFGEGSRLTVL.

The chain couples TRBV5-1 to TRBJ2-1; D is unresolved. The CDR3 is 13 residues long. Germline-derived CDR1 and CDR2 are SGHRS and YFSETQ. V gave up 5 bases and J gave up 2 bases, with 8 bases separating them. CDR3 residues: CASSPGTYNEQFF. CDR3 bases: TGCGCCAGCAGTCCAGGAACCTACAATGAGCAGTTCTTC. Full variable domain (outside the CDR3, taken from reference TRBV5-1 and TRBJ2-1): KAGVTQTPRYLIKTRGQQVTLSCSPISGHRSVSWYQQTPGQGLQFLFEYFSETQRNKGNFPGRFSGRQFSNSRSEMNVSTLELGDSALYLCASSPGTYNEQFFGPGTRLTVL.

The table lists this clone with a few counts. The chain combines TRBV27 with TRBJ2-5; D unresolved. The CDR3 spans 13 residues. The V end was cut by 8 bases, the J end by 1 base, with 11 bases between. CDR1 is MNHEY and CDR2 is SMNVEV in the germline V gene (reference sequence). DNA of the CDR3: TGTGCCAGCGGGCGACACCTCCAAGAGACCCAGTACTTC. It specifies CASGRHLQETQYF.